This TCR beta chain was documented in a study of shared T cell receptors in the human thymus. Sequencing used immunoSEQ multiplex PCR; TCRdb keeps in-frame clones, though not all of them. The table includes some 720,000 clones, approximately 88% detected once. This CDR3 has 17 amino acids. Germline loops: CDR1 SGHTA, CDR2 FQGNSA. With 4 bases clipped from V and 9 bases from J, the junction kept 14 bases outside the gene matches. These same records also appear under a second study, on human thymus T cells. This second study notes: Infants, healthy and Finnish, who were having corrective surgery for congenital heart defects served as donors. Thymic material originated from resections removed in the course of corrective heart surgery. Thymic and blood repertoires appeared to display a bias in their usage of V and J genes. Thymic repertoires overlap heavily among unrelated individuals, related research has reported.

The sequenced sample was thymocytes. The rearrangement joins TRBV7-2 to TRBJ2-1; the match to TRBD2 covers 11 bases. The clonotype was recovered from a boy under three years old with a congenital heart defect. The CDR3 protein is CASSSDPRLAGIGEQFF. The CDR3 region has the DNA TGTGCCAGCAGCTCCGATCCGAGACTAGCGGGAATAGGTGAGCAGTTCTTC. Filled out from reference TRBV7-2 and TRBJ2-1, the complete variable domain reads GAGVSQSPSNKVTEKGKDVELRCDPISGHTALYWYRQSLGQGLEFLIYFQGNSAPDKSGLPSDRFSAERTGGSVSTLTIQRTQQEDSAVYLCASSSDPRLAGIGEQFFGPGTRLTVL.